Below, 5 T cell receptor beta chains from the same sample are listed, as sequenced in a study of response to subunit inactivated influenza vaccine. TCRdb passed the RT-PCR reads through MiXCR, listing each CDR3 protein once. The data show 500,000 to 550,000 distinct CDR3 sequences, around a quarter seen once. This sample was shared with a second study, whose subject was T cells expressing NK-cell markers. That study adds: UMIs were included in TCR beta cDNA generated by 5'RACE template switching.

The material sequenced was CD4+ T cells sorted from PBMCs, taken roughly 13 days after vaccination. The origin of the receptors is a man aged 45 to 65 who received an inactivated influenza vaccine.

The V gene is TRBV2, the J gene TRBJ2-1; 7 bases map to TRBD2. CDR1 SNHLY and CDR2 FYNNEI come from the germline V gene. The CDR3 spans 11 residues. V gave up 5 bases and J gave up 8 bases; unmatched junction bases: 0. The DNA of the CDR3 is TGTGCCAGCAGTACTAGCGATGAGCAGTTCTTC. This sequence encodes CASSTSDEQFF. The full variable domain, rest sourced from reference TRBV2 and TRBJ2-1, is EPEVTQTPSHQVTQMGQEVILRCVPISNHLYFYWYRQILGQKVEFLVSFYNNEISEKSEIFDDQFSVERPDGSNFTLKIRSTKLEDSAMYFCASSTSDEQFFGPGTRLTVL.

This clonotype was counted once. The chain carries TRBV25-1 and TRBJ1-1, with D unresolved. CDR1 and CDR2 from the germline V gene are MGHDK and SYGVNS. The CDR3 has 12 amino acids. Trimming left V 7 bases short and J 4 bases short, with 10 bases between. CDR3 nucleotides: TGTGCCAGCATTGGGAGTGGCACTGAAGCTTTCTTT. Protein: CASIGSGTEAFF.

This chain links TRBV24-1 with TRBJ1-2; 7 bases are a match to TRBD1. Losses at the gene ends were 3 bases for V and 2 bases for J; bases not matched to a gene: 5. The germline V gene encodes CDR1 KGHDR and CDR2 SFDVKD. The CDR3 totals 15 residues. Here the CDR3 reads CATSDPGGANYGYTF. The CDR3 DNA reads TGTGCCACCAGTGATCCAGGGGGAGCAAACTATGGCTACACCTTC.

The V gene is TRBV6-1, the J gene TRBJ2-2; D is possibly TRBD1 or TRBD2 (5 bases each). Trimming pared 6 bases from V and 6 bases from J, leaving 17 bases between. CDR3 length equals 15 residues. Germline loops: CDR1 MNHNS, CDR2 SASEGT. CDR3 residues: CASSPRGSVPGELFF. As DNA, the CDR3 is TGTGCCAGCAGCCCCCGGGGCTCCGTCCCCGGGGAGCTGTTTTTT.

This clonotype was seen a handful of times. This chain connects TRBV24-1 to TRBJ2-1; D remains ambiguous. Trimming removed 3 bases from V and 7 bases from J, with 6 bases in between. CDR3 size: 12 residues. Germline lookup yields CDR1 KGHDR and CDR2 SFDVKD. In DNA form, the CDR3 reads TGTGCCACCAGTGATACGCTGAATGAGCAGTTCTTC. The encoded protein is CATSDTLNEQFF.